A single sample gave rise to the 5 T cell receptor beta chains below, sequenced in a study of shared clonotypes between healthy human individuals. Here immunoSEQ multiplex PCR was the method, and the copy in TCRdb shows in-frame clones only, minus some. The sample comprises millions of clones, approximately 94% of which are singletons, and 1% to 1.3% rests with the top ten. Positively selected for CCR7, the CD45RO-negative cells used as naive CD8 cells excluded terminally differentiated effector memory CD45RA+ cells. The sample taken for sequencing was naive CD8+ T cells sorted from blood. The origin of the receptors is a man aged 18 to 30 in good health.

Concerning this clone itself: Other DNA variants within this sample encode the same CDR3. The CDR3 sequence: CASSRLGTDTQYF. The CDR3 DNA sequence: TGTGCCAGCAGCAGACTTGGCACAGATACGCAGTATTTT. The rearrangement uses TRBV27 and TRBJ2-3; D is ambiguous. Per the germline V gene, CDR1 is MNHEY and CDR2 is SMNVEV (reference sequence). The CDR3 extends over 13 amino acids. V dropped 6 bases and J dropped 1 base, with 8 bases sitting between them.

The V gene is TRBV6-5, the J gene TRBJ2-1; unclear D gene. This CDR3 has 13 amino acids. CDR1 and CDR2 from the germline V gene are MNHEY and SVGAGI. V was trimmed by 6 bases and J by 4 bases, leaving 10 bases between them. CDR3 coding DNA: TGTGCCAGCAGCCCTATGGGTTACAATGAGCAGTTCTTC. It translates to CASSPMGYNEQFF.

The chain recombines TRBV19 with TRBJ2-7; unclear D gene. CDR1 and CDR2 from the germline V gene are LNHDA and SQIVND (reference sequence). The CDR3 has 13 residues. Trimming pared 5 bases from V and 4 bases from J, leaving 12 bases between. The CDR3 region has the DNA TGTGCCAGTAGTCCAACGGTGGGGTACGAGCAGTACTTC. The encoded protein is CASSPTVGYEQYF.

The chain recombines TRBV13 with TRBJ1-6; no clear D gene. This CDR3 has 13 residues. V was shortened by 2 bases and J by 8 bases, with 7 bases between the two germline ends. Germline V gives CDR1 PRHDT, CDR2 FYEKMQ (reference sequence). In DNA, the CDR3 is TGTGCCAGCAGCTTAAGTGGGGATTCACCCCTCCACTTT. It codes for CASSLSGDSPLHF.

This sequence joins TRBV5-1 and TRBJ1-2, with 7 bases matching TRBD1. J was trimmed by 5 bases and V by 4 bases; bases with no gene match: 11. In germline, CDR1 is SGHRS, CDR2 YFSETQ. This CDR3 spans 15 amino acids. As DNA, the CDR3 is TGCGCCAGCAGCACCGGGGACAGCACTTCTTATGGCTACACCTTC. Protein: CASSTGDSTSYGYTF.